This T cell receptor beta chain was profiled in a study of blood T cell repertoires in COVID-19. This table comes from immunoSEQ multiplex PCR, and its TCRdb copy is limited to in-frame clones, with some not included. This table holds around 34,000 clones, around 80% found once. This clone occurred a few times. Trimming cost V 5 bases and J 3 bases; bases outside gene matches: 9. The CDR3 totals 16 residues. From germline, CDR1 is KGHSH and CDR2 LQKENI. This chain joins TRBV18 and TRBJ2-2, with 7 bases fitting TRBD1. The specimen was peripheral blood. The receptor was isolated from a man of 80 years or more with active or convalescent COVID-19. The CDR3: CASSGRTGTYTGELFF. For the CDR3, the DNA is TGTGCCAGCTCAGGCCGGACAGGAACTTACACCGGGGAGCTGTTTTTT.